The 28 T cell receptor beta chains below come from one sample, sequenced in a study of early T cells in non-severe SARS-CoV-2 infection. TCRdb fed the 5' RACE reads into MiXCR, producing one record per CDR3 protein. Of 35,000 to 50,000 distinct CDR3 sequences listed, less than 30% are singletons. The source was whole blood, collected at baseline. These receptors were obtained from an adult who was a healthcare worker with PCR-confirmed SARS-CoV-2 infection or an uninfected control (not recorded which).

The chain joins TRBV3-1 to TRBJ2-3; 10 nucleotides align to TRBD2. V shed 0 bases, J shed 4 bases, and the junction held 1 base outside the gene matches. CDR3 length: 15 residues. CDR1 and CDR2 (germline): LGHDT, YNNKEL (reference sequence). The CDR3: CASSQDLAGADTQYF. The CDR3 DNA follows: TGTGCCAGCAGCCAAGATCTAGCGGGGGCAGATACGCAGTATTTT.

This clonotype has at least ten counts. The rearrangement links TRBV27 to TRBJ1-5; no clear D gene. Germline V CDR1 and CDR2: MNHEY, SMNVEV (reference sequence). V was cut by 1 base and J by 4 bases, with 8 bases left in between. The length of the CDR3 is 14 residues. The CDR3 spells CASSLLGGNQPQHF. The CDR3 region has the DNA TGTGCCAGCAGTTTATTGGGTGGTAATCAGCCCCAGCATTTT.

The CDR3 coding sequence is TGTGCCAGCAGCACCCTACTAGCGGGGGGAGGCTATGAGCAGTTCTTC. Protein product: CASSTLLAGGGYEQFF. This rearrangement joins TRBV7-9 to TRBJ2-1, with TRBD2 identical over 12 bases. Germline V gives CDR1 SEHNR, CDR2 FQNEAQ (reference sequence). The CDR3 consists of 16 residues. V lost 5 bases, J lost 8 bases, and 10 bases stayed unmatched.

This clonotype was seen at least ten times. The chain joins TRBV24-1 to TRBJ2-1; D may match TRBD1 or TRBD2 (7 bases each). Germline V gives CDR1 KGHDR, CDR2 SFDVKD. Trimming took off 6 bases at V and 5 bases at J, with 19 bases between the two ends. CDR3 length equals 16 residues. DNA for the CDR3: TGTGCCACCAGTTCTTTCAGGGGGGGGGATAACAATGAGCAGTTCTTC. Translating gives CATSSFRGGDNNEQFF.

The chain uses TRBV6-1 and TRBJ2-1; possibly TRBD1 for D (5 bases). V was cut by 7 bases and J by 3 bases, with 7 bases left in between. CDR3 length equals 12 residues. Germline V gene sequence: CDR1 MNHNS, CDR2 SASEGT. CDR3 protein: CASTTDYNEQFF. Written as DNA, the CDR3 is TGTGCCAGCACGACAGACTACAATGAGCAGTTCTTC.

This clonotype has more than one count but fewer than ten. The chain combines TRBV2 with TRBJ2-3; D is perhaps TRBD1 (6 bases). CDR1 and CDR2 from the germline V gene are SNHLY and FYNNEI. The CDR3 sequence is 16 residues long. Trimming stripped 1 base from V and 2 bases from J, with 13 bases between. The CDR3 loop is CASSEGTGYPTDTQYF. DNA for the CDR3: TGTGCCAGCAGTGAAGGTACAGGGTACCCCACAGATACGCAGTATTTT.

This clonotype was recorded a few times. This rearrangement joins TRBV3-1 to TRBJ2-5, with D tentatively TRBD2 (5 bases). Germline loops: CDR1 LGHDT, CDR2 YNNKEL (reference sequence). V was trimmed by 4 bases and J by 4 bases, leaving 16 bases between them. CDR3 length: 15 residues. The CDR3 sequence: CASSRQAAVAETQYF. CDR3 in DNA: TGTGCCAGCAGCCGCCAAGCGGCGGTGGCAGAGACCCAGTACTTC.

V and J are TRBV7-2 and TRBJ1-1; D is unresolved. Germline CDR1 is SGHTA and CDR2 is FQGNSA. CDR3 length equals 13 residues. V was clipped by 5 bases and J by 0 bases, with 7 bases between them. The CDR3 DNA is TGTGCCAGCAGCGCGGACTTGAACACTGAAGCTTTCTTT. Its translation: CASSADLNTEAFF.

This rearrangement joins TRBV28 to TRBJ2-5; D perhaps matches TRBD2 (7 bases). Germline lookup yields CDR1 MDHEN and CDR2 SYDVKM. The CDR3 length is 13 residues. The V end was cut by 4 bases, the J end by 7 bases, with 13 bases between. The CDR3 DNA sequence: TGTGCCAGCAGTTACGGGGGGCGGGGGACCCAGTACTTC. It codes for CASSYGGRGTQYF.

This clonotype was seen many times. V is TRBV11-2 and J is TRBJ2-6; D might be TRBD1 (6 bases). The CDR3 loop spans 18 amino acids. Trimming stripped 2 bases from V and 0 bases from J, with 14 bases between. Germline CDR1 is SGHAT and CDR2 is FQNNGV. CDR3: CASSLYGRGNSGANVLTF. The DNA of the CDR3 is TGTGCCAGCAGCTTATACGGCAGGGGAAACTCTGGGGCCAACGTCCTGACTTTC.

V gene TRBV4-1 combines with J gene TRBJ2-7, with 10 nucleotides matching TRBD2. CDR1 and CDR2 (germline): MGHRA, YSYEKL. V lost 4 bases to trimming and J lost 1 base; unmatched junction nucleotides: 4. CDR3 length equals 15 residues. CDR3 coding DNA: TGCGCCAGCAGCCCAGCGGGGGGGCGATCCTACGAGCAGTACTTC. This sequence encodes CASSPAGGRSYEQYF.

This clonotype was seen more than once but under ten times. The rearrangement uses TRBV15 and TRBJ1-4; perhaps TRBD1 as D (6 bases). In germline, CDR1 is LNHNV, CDR2 YYDKDF (reference sequence). CDR3 length: 15 amino acids. V lost 5 bases and J 2 bases, leaving 12 bases between the germline ends. The CDR3 nucleotides read TGTGCCACCAGCCGGGGCGGGGGCACTAATGAAAAACTGTTTTTT. Protein: CATSRGGGTNEKLFF.

The gene calls are TRBV6-6 and TRBJ1-1; no definite D call. Trimming cost V 7 bases and J 3 bases, with 12 bases left between them. This CDR3 comprises 13 residues. Germline CDR1 MNHNY, CDR2 SVGAGI (reference sequence). CDR3 bases: TGTGCCAGCAATCCTCGGGGAGACACTGAAGCTTTCTTT. It encodes CASNPRGDTEAFF.

The chain links TRBV6-1 to TRBJ2-7, with D maybe TRBD2 (6 bases). CDR1 is MNHNS, CDR2 SASEGT, per germline. The V end lost 4 bases, the J end lost 4 bases, and 17 bases lay between the germline ends. The CDR3 sequence is 15 residues long. CDR3 residues: CASSAPRGGLYEQYF. The CDR3 DNA reads as TGTGCCAGCAGTGCCCCCCGGGGAGGACTATACGAGCAGTACTTC.

The gene calls are TRBV24-1 and TRBJ2-2; perhaps TRBD2 as D (6 bases). Germline CDR1 reads KGHDR; CDR2 reads SFDVKD. The CDR3 sequence is 14 residues long. V lost 4 bases to trimming and J lost 7 bases, with 12 bases between them. The CDR3 region has the DNA TGTGCCACCAGTGACCCTCGGGGGAGCGGGGAGCTGTTTTTT. It yields the protein CATSDPRGSGELFF.

The count of this clonotype is one. This chain joins TRBV7-8 and TRBJ1-1; no definite D call. Trimming stripped 1 base from V and 0 bases from J, with 6 bases between. Germline lookup yields CDR1 SGHVS and CDR2 FQNEAQ. CDR3 length equals 14 residues. CDR3 region: CASSLVIMNTEAFF. DNA for the CDR3: TGTGCCAGCAGCTTAGTGATCATGAACACTGAAGCTTTCTTT.

This clonotype was found a few times. The chain joins TRBV20-1 to TRBJ1-1; D unclear. Trimming took off 6 bases at V and 1 base at J, with 12 bases between the two ends. Per the germline V gene, CDR1 is DFQATT and CDR2 is SNEGSKA (reference sequence). CDR3 size: 13 residues. CDR3 residues: CSAPGRENTEAFF. The CDR3 region has the DNA TGCAGTGCCCCCGGACGAGAGAACACTGAAGCTTTCTTT.

This clonotype occurred a few times. The rearrangement joins TRBV28 to TRBJ1-2; D gene unclear. Trimming left V 3 bases short and J 3 bases short, with 14 bases between. Germline V gene sequence: CDR1 MDHEN, CDR2 SYDVKM. The CDR3 sequence is 15 residues long. The CDR3 sequence: CASSFRPDIDYGYTF. CDR3 DNA: TGTGCCAGCAGTTTTAGGCCCGACATAGACTATGGCTACACCTTC.

The chain joins TRBV30 to TRBJ2-6; TRBD1 is a possible D gene (6 bases). CDR3 length: 14 amino acids. Germline CDR1 is GTSNPN and CDR2 is SVGIG (reference sequence). V was pared by 3 bases and J by 0 bases, with 6 bases between. CDR3 in DNA: TGTGCCTGGAGCAGGGGCTCTGGGGCCAACGTCCTGACTTTC. This gives the protein CAWSRGSGANVLTF.

This clonotype was counted many times. The chain links TRBV12-3 or TRBV12-4 to TRBJ1-5, with 7 bases fitting TRBD1. CDR3 size: 15 residues. V dropped 5 bases and J dropped 1; count of bases not matched to a gene: 5. The CDR3 reads CASSRDRKSNQPQHF. The CDR3 DNA reads TGTGCCAGCAGTCGGGACAGAAAAAGCAATCAGCCCCAGCATTTT.

The chain links TRBV2 to TRBJ2-4; TRBD2 matches at 10 bases. The germline V gene encodes CDR1 SNHLY and CDR2 FYNNEI. V was pared by 2 bases and J by 6 bases, with 10 bases of the junction left unmatched. This CDR3 has 17 amino acids. CDR3 nucleotides: TGTGCCAGCAGTGAACGGGAAATACCTAGCGGGGGAAACATTCAGTACTTC. Translation gives CASSEREIPSGGNIQYF. Full variable domain (outside the CDR3, taken from reference TRBV2 and TRBJ2-4): EPEVTQTPSHQVTQMGQEVILRCVPISNHLYFYWYRQILGQKVEFLVSFYNNEISEKSEIFDDQFSVERPDGSNFTLKIRSTKLEDSAMYFCASSEREIPSGGNIQYFGAGTRLSVL.

This rearrangement joins TRBV6-2 or TRBV6-3 to TRBJ2-1; TRBD1 matches at 10 bases. V lost 6 bases and J lost 6; bases outside the gene matches: 8. Per germline, CDR1 MNHEY and CDR2 SVGEGT. This CDR3 has 15 residues. CDR3 region: CASSQPGTGVNEQFF. The CDR3 DNA reads TGTGCCAGCAGCCAACCCGGGACAGGGGTCAATGAGCAGTTCTTC.

The chain couples TRBV5-1 to TRBJ2-1; 7 positions match TRBD1. Trimming took 4 bases from V and 6 from J; bases not matched to a gene: 16. The CDR3 contains 17 residues. Germline lookup yields CDR1 SGHRS and CDR2 YFSETQ. DNA of the CDR3: TGCGCCAGCAGCCCAGTGTTTGGGACAGCTCTGGGCAATGAGCAGTTCTTC. Translation gives CASSPVFGTALGNEQFF.

The rearrangement uses TRBV20-1 and TRBJ1-1, with D possibly TRBD1 on 5 matching bases. Germline assignment: CDR1 DFQATT and CDR2 SNEGSKA (reference sequence). The CDR3 has 15 residues. V shed 0 bases and J shed 0 bases, with 11 bases lying between them. The CDR3 DNA sequence: TGCAGTGCTAGAGATCGACGGGGCCTGAACACTGAAGCTTTCTTT. Amino acids: CSARDRRGLNTEAFF.

This clonotype occurred many times. The genes are TRBV9 and TRBJ1-3, with no clear D. V lost 0 bases and J lost 0, with 7 bases in between. CDR1 and CDR2 (germline): SGDLS, YYNGEE. The CDR3 has 15 amino acids. The CDR3 here is CASSVAGSSGNTIYF. CDR3 coding DNA: TGTGCCAGCAGCGTAGCTGGCAGCTCTGGAAACACCATATATTTT. The whole variable domain, filled in from reference TRBV9 and TRBJ1-3, reads DSGVTQTPKHLITATGQRVTLRCSPRSGDLSVYWYQQSLDQGLQFLIQYYNGEERAKGNILERFSAQQFPDLHSELNLSSLELGDSALYFCASSVAGSSGNTIYFGEGSWLTVV.

This clonotype came up a few times. This chain joins TRBV19 and TRBJ2-2; TRBD1 matches 8 bases. The germline CDR1 and CDR2 sequences are LNHDA and SQIVND (reference sequence). Trimming removed 5 bases from V and 2 bases from J; junction bases left unmatched: 4. The CDR3 is 15 residues long. CDR3 sequence: CASSAGTGNTGELFF. The CDR3 DNA sequence: TGTGCCAGTAGTGCCGGGACAGGAAACACCGGGGAGCTGTTTTTT.

This clonotype was detected a few times. The gene calls are TRBV12-3 or TRBV12-4 and TRBJ2-6; D gene ambiguous. The V and J ends lost 2 bases and 1 base respectively, with 6 bases between them. The CDR3 totals 15 residues. The DNA of the CDR3 is TGTGCCAGCAGTTTAATGGGTTCTGGGGCCAACGTCCTGACTTTC. Protein: CASSLMGSGANVLTF.

This chain joins TRBV18 and TRBJ2-7, with D possibly being TRBD1 or TRBD2 (5 bases each). V was clipped by 2 bases and J by 1 base, with 9 bases between them. There are 14 residues in the CDR3. Germline CDR1 is KGHSH and CDR2 is LQKENI. In DNA, the CDR3 is TGTGCCAGCTCACCAGGGACGGATTCCTACGAGCAGTACTTC. Its translation is CASSPGTDSYEQYF.